A selection of T cell receptor beta chains follows, all from one sample in a study of blood T cells in healthy people across ages. TCRdb recomputed calls from the 5' RACE reads with MiXCR, one row per CDR3 protein. Here the sample spans more than 550,000 distinct CDR3 sequences, 22% being singletons. The sample comprised blood. These receptors were collected from a man between 65 and 85 years old in good health. Both conserved end residues are trimmed from each CDR3. The order of the fields is V gene, CDR3 protein.

V gene: TRBV10-3
CDR3 protein: AISDYGLAGGVDTQY

V gene: TRBV20-1
CDR3 protein: SARDRMLYGYT

V gene: TRBV4-2
CDR3 protein: ASSGPLTGGQTQY

V gene: TRBV18
CDR3 protein: ASSPRARFGELF

V gene: TRBV7-9
CDR3 protein: ASSLRGVVSYEQY

V gene: TRBV28
CDR3 protein: ASSPAATGYGGYT

V gene: TRBV29-1
CDR3 protein: SVSDRLNTEAF

V gene: TRBV10-3
CDR3 protein: AIRGDSGGDEQY

V gene: TRBV7-9
CDR3 protein: ASSSFGGVSTEAF

V gene: TRBV19
CDR3 protein: ASSQLPDRMHAEAF

V gene: TRBV29-1
CDR3 protein: SVVTGGVYSTNEKLF

V gene: TRBV20-1
CDR3 protein: SAEPAASGVTNEQF

V gene: TRBV13
CDR3 protein: ASSLGQPRTQY

V gene: TRBV7-9
CDR3 protein: ASSLFKLGETQY

V gene: TRBV18
CDR3 protein: ASSPTEYEQY

V gene: TRBV28
CDR3 protein: ASLVAGQNTEAF

V gene: TRBV6-1
CDR3 protein: ASTTTLSTDTQY

V gene: TRBV7-2
CDR3 protein: ASSPLSGHWNEQF

V gene: TRBV18
CDR3 protein: ASSPLDSSTDTQY

V gene: TRBV11-2
CDR3 protein: ASRQHRVGEQY

V gene: TRBV20-1
CDR3 protein: SAIRWDNSNQPQH

V gene: TRBV29-1
CDR3 protein: SVERAISNTGELF

V gene: TRBV6-5
CDR3 protein: ASSLTTGYQETQY

V gene: TRBV28
CDR3 protein: ASTSLAGGLSSYNEQF

V gene: TRBV2
CDR3 protein: ANLQGSQTEAF

V gene: TRBV29-1
CDR3 protein: SFRQGGNTEAF

V gene: TRBV3-1
CDR3 protein: ASGWGRKNTGELF

V gene: TRBV27
CDR3 protein: ASSLTTGPNYGYT

V gene: TRBV7-9
CDR3 protein: ASSLSLAKNIQY

V gene: TRBV27
CDR3 protein: ASRPGTFLRYEQY

V gene: TRBV7-9
CDR3 protein: ASSLGWREGDEQF

V gene: TRBV6-5
CDR3 protein: ASRWTSGDNEQF

V gene: TRBV28
CDR3 protein: ASNPERTGNTEAF

V gene: TRBV19
CDR3 protein: ASSMSRGANEQF

V gene: TRBV10-3
CDR3 protein: ASRRDRANNEQF